This TCR beta chain was found in a study of CD8+CD57+ T cells in acquired aplastic anemia (dated by TCRdb to between 2017 and 2018). Notes on the research overall: DNA extracted from sorted CD4+ and CD8+ cells had a mean of about 3.3 ug, with a range of roughly 0.2 to 27.4 ug. Mean read counts for healthy donor samples were about 10.8 million for CD4+ cells and 11.0 million for CD8+ cells. What the research found in general, with its limitations: Between patients and healthy controls, no significant difference in CD8+ Simpson's diversity was found (P=0.060). Roughly 30 CD8+ CDR3 sequences were found to be shared between patients and controls, but these sequences appeared to be highly expressed in patients and within the immunodominant clones of the patients.

TCR beta VDJ combination and CDR3 sequence profiling used genomic DNA as the template. An Illumina HiSeq 2000 was used for TCR repertoire sequencing. The authors' analysis ran thus. Repertoires were assessed using TRBV/TRBJ rearrangement plots, CDR3 size and DJ length profiles, and Simpson's diversity index. The immunodominant clone was defined as the most abundant DNA sequence in deep sequencing data. CDR3 amino acid sequences were checked for sharing between subjects and were compared against published repertoires and the VDJdb database. TCRdb cleaned the public reads at Q25 with fastp, built clones with MiXCR and kept in-frame beta chains. Identical CDR3 protein sequences are pooled into one entry, listed with their most common genes and DNA. The V and J calls were not made by the authors but by TCRdb's processing. For this sample the table gives approximately 380,000 distinct CDR3 sequences, of which about 70% were detected only once. 3% to 5% of the sample belongs to the ten largest clones.

Worth noting for this clonotype: What antigen it recognizes has not been identified. Since no conserved phenylalanine or tryptophan closes the CDR3, a read error is the likely cause. The DNA is omitted, as the CDR3 cannot be located on it reliably, and the CDR3 follows TCRdb's listing.

The length of the CDR3 is 9 amino acids, counting both ends. CDR1 and CDR2 (MNHEY, SVGAGI) derive from the germline V gene. The study deep-sequenced TCR repertoires of sorted CD4+ and CD8+ blood T cells from severe aplastic anemia patients and healthy subjects. Ficoll-Paque density gradient centrifugation was used to isolate peripheral blood mononuclear cells. CD4+ and CD8+ T cells were sorted by FACS or magnetic beads before DNA extraction. In this chain, TRBV6-5 is recombined with TRBJ1-4; no DNA check was done on the table's D call, TRBD1. The receptor was derived from a human donor in good health, serving as a control. The specimen sequenced was sorted CD4+, CD8+, or CD8+CD57+ T cells (not recorded which) from PBMCs. The CDR3 region: CASSSGQGR.